This note documents a single T cell receptor (beta chain) sequence. Its antigen is currently unknown. Trimming shortened V by 1 base and J by 4 bases, and 10 bases separated the two germline ends. In germline, CDR1 is SGHVS, CDR2 FQNEAQ. This CDR3 is built from 14 residues. This specimen belongs to a study of human versus mouse CDR3 diversity and MHC coevolution. Study-level findings and limits: Compared with mice, human CDR3s carried more deletions and insertions on average.

The data were produced by immunoSEQ multiplex PCR, yet TCRdb's version contains in-frame clones alone and is incomplete. The sample lists tens of thousands of clones, roughly 95% occurring once. Naive CD4 T cells were sorted as CD45RO-negative, CD62L-positive. Material: naive CD4+ T cells from blood. Specified subset: CD45RO-negative CD62L-positive naive CD4 T cells. The chain links TRBV7-8 to TRBJ1-2; D not certain. This sequence was found in a person aged 30 to 69 in good health. CDR3 DNA: TGTGCCAGCAGCTTAGGCGGCTCTTCCTATGGCTACACCTTC. It codes for CASSLGGSSYGYTF.